This TCR beta chain was sequenced during a study of cytomegalovirus exposure and HLA in healthy donors. Germline loops: CDR1 SGHRS, CDR2 YFSETQ. The germline V and J ends were trimmed by 0 bases and 1 base, with 10 bases remaining between them. CDR3 length: 15 amino acids. Study findings and constraints: Accounts indicate the classifier identified cytomegalovirus status with strong specificity and sensitivity.

Notes on this clone: The antigen remains unidentified.

Researchers ran the PCR with 60 Vbeta and 13 Jbeta primers. Profiled with immunoSEQ multiplex PCR; TCRdb holds only in-frame clones, not every one. The sample lists 180,000 or so clones; nearly 80% were seen once. V gene TRBV5-1 combines with J gene TRBJ1-1; no definite D call. This receptor was obtained from a man aged 50-59 years in good health and CMV-seropositive. Sequencing was performed on PBMCs. CDR3 nucleotides: TGCGCCAGCAGCTTGGGAGGAACTTCGAACACTGAAGCTTTCTTT. Translating gives CASSLGGTSNTEAFF.